This T cell receptor beta chain was identified in a study of PD-L1 blockade in urothelial cancer. Looking at the study overall: Samples came from 3 weeks, at the second dose, and 6 weeks into treatment. Across blood samples, T cells had a median count of 141,255.

Synthetic TCR analog templates were spiked into each PCR. Some clones are missing from TCRdb's copy, which holds only in-frame ones; the method was immunoSEQ multiplex PCR. Of approximately 110,000 clones in the sample, around 85% were seen once. Study findings and constraints: Durable-benefit cases showed more tumor-associated blood clone expansion at 3 weeks.

CDR3 length: 14 residues. J lost 4 bases, V lost 7 bases, and 6 bases had no gene match. Per germline, CDR1 MDHEN and CDR2 SYDVKM. As to this clone: Its target is not known.

This TCR derives from a man aged 50 to 59 with urothelial cancer. The material sequenced was PBMCs, taken around atezolizumab (anti-PD-L1) treatment. The chain employs TRBV28 and TRBJ1-1, with 10 bases matching TRBD1. The CDR3 region has the DNA TGTGCCAGCAACCCGACAGGGGGCTTCACTGAAGCTTTCTTT. Translation: CASNPTGGFTEAFF. Full variable domain (outside the CDR3, taken from reference TRBV28 and TRBJ1-1): DVKVTQSSRYLVKRTGEKVFLECVQDMDHENMFWYRQDPGLGLRLIYFSYDVKMKEKGDIPEGYSVSREKKERFSLILESASTNQTSMYLCASNPTGGFTEAFFGQGTRLTVV.